One sample yielded the 27 T cell receptor beta chains listed below, sequenced in a study of blood T cells in healthy people across ages. A second PCR of about 6 to 11 cycles used a sample-barcoded 5' primer and a J-beta primer mix. TCRdb recomputed calls from the 5' RACE reads with MiXCR, one row per CDR3 protein. The sample shows over 950,000 distinct CDR3 sequences, roughly 51% of them seen only once. The source material was blood. The receptors were sampled from a woman aged 55-69 years in good health.

The rearrangement joins TRBV28 to TRBJ2-6, with a weak D call TRBD2 (6 bases). Germline V gene lookup returns CDR1 MDHEN and CDR2 SYDVKM. The CDR3 spans 16 residues. The germline V and J ends were trimmed by 3 bases and 2 bases, with 11 bases remaining between them. As DNA, the CDR3 is TGTGCCAGCAGTTTCAGCTCTAGCGCTGGGGCCAACGTCCTGACTTTC. Protein: CASSFSSSAGANVLTF.

This clonotype has more than one count but fewer than ten. This sequence joins TRBV6-1 and TRBJ1-5; no clear D gene. Germline assignment: CDR1 MNHNS and CDR2 SASEGT. The CDR3 is 14 residues long. In nucleotides, the CDR3 is TGTGTCACAGCGACGGTCTATAGCAATCAGCCCCAGCATTTT. It translates to CVTATVYSNQPQHF.

The chain combines TRBV11-2 with TRBJ2-5; TRBD2 agrees at 8 bases. The V gene's germline CDR1 is SGHAT and CDR2 FQNNGV. The CDR3 is 15 residues long. Trimming removed 5 bases from V and 5 bases from J; junction bases left unmatched: 10. CDR3 sequence: CASSLTTSGSETQYF. The CDR3 DNA reads TGTGCCAGCAGCCTCACTACTAGCGGCAGTGAGACCCAGTACTTC.

To note about this clonotype: This clone may be a read error of a much larger clone one base away. The CDR3: CAGKMAGDGYTF. CDR3 bases: TGTGCCGGCAAGATGGCGGGGGATGGCTACACCTTC. The rearrangement joins TRBV2 to TRBJ1-2; TRBD1 might be the D (5 bases). The V and J ends lost 11 bases and 6 bases respectively, with 16 bases between them. This CDR3 is 12 amino acids long. Germline V CDR1 and CDR2: SNHLY, FYNNEI. Using reference TRBV2 and TRBJ1-2 for the parts outside the CDR3, the full variable domain is EPEVTQTPSHQVTQMGQEVILRCVPISNHLYFYWYRQILGQKVEFLVSFYNNEISEKSEIFDDQFSVERPDGSNFTLKIRSTKLEDSAMYFCAGKMAGDGYTFGSGTRLTVV.

This chain joins TRBV25-1 and TRBJ2-5; D is possibly TRBD1 or TRBD2 (6 bases each). CDR3 length: 15 residues. CDR1 is MGHDK, CDR2 SYGVNS, per germline. V was pared by 6 bases and J by 4 bases, with 18 bases between. CDR3 amino acids: CASSDPRGASETQYF. In DNA form, the CDR3 reads TGTGCCAGCAGCGACCCGAGGGGGGCCTCAGAGACCCAGTACTTC.

The chain has TRBV21-1 and TRBJ2-7; the table's D call, TRBD2, was not checked against the DNA. TRBV21-1 is a recognized pseudogene. The CDR3 runs to 16 residues. CDR3 residues: CASSKAPRGREGEQYF. The CDR3 DNA sequence: TGTGCCAGCAGCAAAGCGCCTAGGGGCAGGGAAGGCGAGCAGTACTTC.

Only a few counts were recorded for this clonotype. The V gene is TRBV24-1, the J gene TRBJ2-3, with a possible D match to TRBD2 (6 bases). CDR1 is KGHDR, CDR2 SFDVKD, per germline. V dropped 5 bases and J dropped 4 bases, with 9 bases sitting between them. This CDR3 spans 13 amino acids. CDR3 sequence reads: CATSGRLADTQYF. As DNA, the CDR3 is TGTGCCACCAGTGGGAGACTAGCAGATACGCAGTATTTT.

This clonotype appeared a few times. The chain is built from TRBV5-1 and TRBJ2-7; TRBD1 aligns across 8 bases. The length of the CDR3 is 14 residues. The junction had 6 bases not matched to a gene; V was cut back by 0 bases and J by 7 bases. Germline loops: CDR1 SGHRS, CDR2 YFSETQ. The CDR3 protein is CASSLAQGAEEQYF. In nucleotides, the CDR3 is TGCGCCAGCAGCTTGGCCCAGGGGGCGGAAGAGCAGTACTTC.

V and J are TRBV29-1 and TRBJ2-3; the match to TRBD1 covers 9 bases. The CDR3 is 14 amino acids. With 3 bases clipped from V and 0 bases from J, the junction kept 1 base outside the gene matches. CDR1 SQVTM and CDR2 ANQGSEA come from the germline V gene. In nucleotides, the CDR3 is TGCAGCGTTGACGGACAGGGGAGCACAGATACGCAGTATTTT. Translating gives CSVDGQGSTDTQYF.

This clonotype was counted a few times. The J gene is TRBJ2-1, the V gene TRBV20-1, with D tentatively TRBD2 (5 bases). Germline V gene sequence: CDR1 DFQATT, CDR2 SNEGSKA (reference sequence). V was shortened by 1 base and J by 2 bases, with 15 bases between the two germline ends. This CDR3 is built from 16 residues. DNA for the CDR3: TGCAGTGCTAGAGTCCCCGGCGGGCAAGCCTACAATGAGCAGTTCTTC. Translated: CSARVPGGQAYNEQFF.

The CDR3 DNA reads as TGTGCCAGCAGGGATAGGGTTGCAGCCTACGAGCAGTACTTC. Its protein is CASRDRVAAYEQYF. The chain is built from TRBV28 and TRBJ2-5; D gene ambiguous. The DNA end lines up better with TRBJ2-7; the J call may be wrong. Per germline, CDR1 MDHEN and CDR2 SYDVKM. The CDR3 extends over 14 amino acids.

Points on this clonotype: A much larger clonotype is one base distant, so this may be a read error. The chain combines TRBV7-3 with TRBJ2-1; D is ambiguous. Trimming cost V 3 bases and J 1 base, with 10 bases left between them. Germline CDR1 is SGHTA and CDR2 is FQGTGA. This CDR3 region has 15 residues. The CDR3 coding sequence is TGTGCCAGCAGCTTCCCAGCTAATTCCTACAATGAGCAGTTCTTC. Its protein product is CASSFPANSYNEQFF.

The chain carries TRBV3-1 and TRBJ2-6; no definite D call. V was clipped by 3 bases and J by 3 bases, with 9 bases between them. Looked up from germline, CDR1 is LGHDT and CDR2 is YNNKEL (reference sequence). The CDR3 contains 15 residues. CDR3 nucleotides: TGTGCCAGCAGCCAGATAGGGTATGGGGCCAACGTCCTGACTTTC. Protein product: CASSQIGYGANVLTF.

The V and J genes are TRBV12-3 or TRBV12-4 and TRBJ2-5; the D gene is possibly TRBD2 (5 bases). V dropped 6 bases and J dropped 2 bases, with 16 bases sitting between them. This CDR3 comprises 15 residues. CDR3 protein: CASSRLAGEQETQYF. CDR3 DNA: TGTGCCAGCAGCCGCCTGGCGGGTGAACAAGAGACCCAGTACTTC.

This clonotype was observed once. This chain connects TRBV20-1 to TRBJ2-1; D is perhaps TRBD1 or TRBD2 (5 bases each). CDR1 and CDR2 from the germline V gene are DFQATT and SNEGSKA (reference sequence). The length of the CDR3 is 17 residues. Trimming took 0 bases from V and 8 from J, leaving 23 bases between them. CDR3 sequence: CSARDRSAGTPRDEQFF. In DNA, the CDR3 is TGCAGTGCTAGAGATCGTTCCGCTGGGACGCCTAGGGATGAGCAGTTCTTC.

The chain combines TRBV29-1 with TRBJ1-1; D might be TRBD1 (5 bases). CDR3 size: 11 residues. The V end lost 3 bases, the J end lost 6 bases, and 8 bases lay between the germline ends. CDR1 and CDR2 (germline): SQVTM, ANQGSEA. Here the CDR3 DNA reads TGCAGCGTTGAGAAGACAGCTGAAGCTTTCTTT. It encodes CSVEKTAEAFF.

V gene TRBV6-2 or TRBV6-3 combines with J gene TRBJ2-3; no reliable D call. Germline-derived CDR1 and CDR2 are MNHEY and SVGEGT. Trimming took 2 bases from V and 2 from J, leaving 8 bases between them. This CDR3 is 14 amino acids long. The CDR3 sequence: CASSYRQITDTQYF. The CDR3 DNA follows: TGTGCCAGCAGTTACCGGCAGATCACAGATACGCAGTATTTT.

The V gene is TRBV7-9, the J gene TRBJ2-7, with D hard to call. Germline V gives CDR1 SEHNR, CDR2 FQNEAQ (reference sequence). V lost 5 bases and J 0 bases, leaving 17 bases between the germline ends. There are 16 residues in the CDR3. CDR3: CASSHLDPRSSYEQYF. The CDR3 DNA reads as TGTGCCAGCAGCCACCTGGATCCTCGAAGCTCCTACGAGCAGTACTTC.

The V gene is TRBV30, the J gene TRBJ1-2; D gene uncertain. The germline gives CDR1 GTSNPN, CDR2 SVGIG (reference sequence). The length of the CDR3 is 13 residues. V was shortened by 0 bases and J by 6 bases, with 11 bases between the two germline ends. The CDR3 region is CAWSVNGVNGYTF. As DNA, the CDR3 is TGTGCCTGGAGTGTAAACGGGGTCAATGGCTACACCTTC.

A few counts support this clonotype. The genes are TRBV4-2 and TRBJ1-2; D is ambiguous. V was pared by 2 bases and J by 6 bases, with 25 bases between. The CDR3 has 18 amino acids. CDR1 is LGHNA and CDR2 is YNFKEQ in the germline V gene. CDR3 nucleotides: TGTGCCAGCAGCCAAATTGGATTAAAAGACGTCCATCGAGATGGCTACACCTTC. This gives the protein CASSQIGLKDVHRDGYTF.

The V call is TRBV4-1, the J call TRBJ1-2; D perhaps matches TRBD1 (5 bases). V dropped 1 base and J dropped 11 bases, with 17 bases sitting between them. This CDR3 is built from 14 residues. Per germline, CDR1 MGHRA and CDR2 YSYEKL. The CDR3 is CASSQVTGSGGYTF. The DNA of the CDR3 is TGCGCCAGCAGCCAAGTTACCGGGTCCGGGGGATACACCTTC.

The CDR3 here is CASSFPLRTVLGGQYF. The DNA for the CDR3 is TGTGCCAGCAGTTTCCCCCTCAGGACAGTTTTAGGGGGCCAGTACTTC. The chain combines TRBV12-3 or TRBV12-4 with TRBJ2-4; 7 nucleotides line up with TRBD1. CDR3 length: 16 residues. J was trimmed by 13 bases and V by 3 bases; bases with no gene match: 18.

This rearrangement joins TRBV5-1 to TRBJ2-4; D gene ambiguous. Trimming removed 0 bases from V and 8 bases from J, with 9 bases in between. The CDR3 runs to 13 residues. The germline V gene has CDR1 SGHRS and CDR2 YFSETQ. This CDR3 reads CASSLAKLDIQYF. The DNA of the CDR3 is TGCGCCAGCAGCTTGGCAAAACTCGACATTCAGTACTTC.

This clonotype was found a few times. The CDR3 bases are TGTGCCAGCAGACCGGGACTAGAATCCGGGGAACTGTTTTTT. Protein product: CASRPGLESGELFF. The genes are TRBV6-5 and TRBJ1-4; a possible D gene is TRBD1 (5 bases). CDR3 length: 14 amino acids. Per germline, CDR1 MNHEY and CDR2 SVGAGI. Trimming took 6 bases from V and 12 from J, leaving 20 bases between them.

This chain joins TRBV4-3 and TRBJ2-7; TRBD1 is a possible D gene (7 bases). V was clipped by 1 base and J by 1 base, with 11 bases between them. Per germline, CDR1 LGHNA and CDR2 YSLEER. This CDR3 region has 15 residues. The CDR3 sequence is CASSQGAGQSYEQYF. The CDR3 DNA sequence: TGCGCCAGCAGCCAAGGGGCGGGACAGTCCTACGAGCAGTACTTC.

The chain links TRBV6-2 or TRBV6-3 to TRBJ2-5; 7 nucleotides align to TRBD2. The germline gives CDR1 MNHEY, CDR2 SVGEGT. Trimming at V came to 6 bases and at J to 2 bases, leaving 6 bases not matched to a gene. CDR3 length equals 14 residues. DNA of the CDR3: TGTGCCAGCAGATACAAGCGGGAACAAGAGACCCAGTACTTC. It translates to CASRYKREQETQYF.

As for this clonotype: Just one base apart from a much larger clone, this may be a read error. The chain couples TRBV12-3 or TRBV12-4 to TRBJ2-5; 11 nucleotides align to TRBD2. The J call may be faulty, since TRBJ2-7 better matches the DNA end. CDR3 size: 15 residues. The CDR3 spells CASSYGTSGSHEQYF. For the CDR3, the DNA is TGTGCCAGCAGCTATGGGACTAGCGGAAGCCACGAGCAGTACTTC.